This entry describes one T cell receptor beta chain. This specimen belongs to a study of blood T cell repertoires in COVID-19. Background on the study: The United States, Italy and Spain were the sources of the acute and convalescent COVID-19 samples. From T cells, B-cell-depleted T cells, or PBMCs came the material, which was cDNA or gDNA.

This CDR3 has 12 amino acids. V lost 7 bases and J lost 7, with 11 bases in between. Original analysis: Amplification from reference gene primers served as the basis for estimated nucleated cell counts. Using immunoSEQ multiplex PCR, the repertoire was profiled, and TCRdb retains in-frame clones only, with some absent. The V and J calls and clone size are taken from that table; D and trimming were inferred from the DNA. This table has 150,000 to 180,000 clones, roughly 80% appearing once. The V gene is TRBV12-3 or TRBV12-4, the J gene TRBJ1-5; D gene unclear. The sequence came from a woman aged 60-70 years with acute or convalescent COVID-19. The sample consisted of peripheral blood. The CDR3 DNA is TGTGCCAGCACTTTGGACTCACAGCCCCAGCATTTT. This gives the protein CASTLDSQPQHF.